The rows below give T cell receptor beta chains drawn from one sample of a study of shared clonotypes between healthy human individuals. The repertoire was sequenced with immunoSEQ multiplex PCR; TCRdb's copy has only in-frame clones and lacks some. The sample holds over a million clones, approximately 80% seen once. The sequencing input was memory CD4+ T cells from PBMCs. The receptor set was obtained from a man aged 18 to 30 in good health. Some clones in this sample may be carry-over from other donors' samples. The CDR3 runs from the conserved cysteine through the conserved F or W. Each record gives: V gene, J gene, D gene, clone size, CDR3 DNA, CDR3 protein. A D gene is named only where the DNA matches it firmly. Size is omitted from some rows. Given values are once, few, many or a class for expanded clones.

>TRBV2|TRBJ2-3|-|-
TGTGCCAGCAGCCGAGGGTCTCCGGATACGCAGTATTTT
CASSRGSPDTQYF
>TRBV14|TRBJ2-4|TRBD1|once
TGTGCCAGCAGCCAGAGGACAGGGTTGGCCAAAAACATTCAGTACTTC
CASSQRTGLAKNIQYF
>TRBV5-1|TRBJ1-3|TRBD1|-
TGCGCCAGCAGCTTGGATACAGGGGGTTATGGAAACACCATATATTTT
CASSLDTGGYGNTIYF
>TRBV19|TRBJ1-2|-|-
TGTGCCAGTAGCACCGGGCCCCTCGCTCACACCTTC
CASSTGPLAHTF
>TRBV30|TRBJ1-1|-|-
TGTGCCTGGGCCCGGCAAACCGGCACTGAAGCTTTCTTT
CAWARQTGTEAFF
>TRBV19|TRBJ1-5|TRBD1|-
TGTGCCAGTAGTATAAGGGCAGGGGGCGAGCCCCAGCATTTT
CASSIRAGGEPQHF
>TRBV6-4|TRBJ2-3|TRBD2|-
TGTGCCAGCAGTGTGGGGGGGAGAGGTACGGATACGCAGTATTTT
CASSVGGRGTDTQYF
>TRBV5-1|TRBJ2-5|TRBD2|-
TGCGCCAGCAGCCCCGGGACTAGTTCAGAGACCCAGTACTTC
CASSPGTSSETQYF
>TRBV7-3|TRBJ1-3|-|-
TGTGCCAGCAGCCAAATGCCATCGGACACCATATATTTT
CASSQMPSDTIYF
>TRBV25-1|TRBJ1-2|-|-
TGTGCCAGCAGTGAATTTGGGGGCGCAGGCTATGGCTACACCTTC
CASSEFGGAGYGYTF
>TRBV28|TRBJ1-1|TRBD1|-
TGTGCCAGCAGGGTTCTGACAGGGGGCGGTACTGAAGCTTTCTTT
CASRVLTGGGTEAFF
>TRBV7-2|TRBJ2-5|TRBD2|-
TGTGCCAGCAAGCAAGCTAGCGGGAGAGTGGCAGAGACCCAGTACTTC
CASKQASGRVAETQYF
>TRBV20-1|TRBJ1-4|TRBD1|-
TGCAGTGCCCAGGGGGCCGGGCTGTTTTTT
CSAQGAGLFF
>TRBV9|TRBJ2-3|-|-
TGTGCCAGCAAAGCAGGGGGGGCTTTTGATACGCAGTATTTT
CASKAGGAFDTQYF
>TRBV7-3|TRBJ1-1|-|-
TGTGCCAGCAGCTTAACGAGGGACACTGAAGCTTTCTTT
CASSLTRDTEAFF
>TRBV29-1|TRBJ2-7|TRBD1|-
TGCAGCGTTCGGACAGGGGGGGACGAGCAGTACTTC
CSVRTGGDEQYF
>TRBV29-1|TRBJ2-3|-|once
TGCAGCGTTGACGATTCCACAGATACGCAGTATTTT
CSVDDSTDTQYF
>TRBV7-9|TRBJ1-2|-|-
TGTGCCAGCAGCTTAGAAATTGCCAGCAGCTATGGCTACACCTTC
CASSLEIASSYGYTF
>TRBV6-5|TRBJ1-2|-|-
TGTGCCAGCAGTTACGGGGGATCCGGCAACTATGGCTACACCTTC
CASSYGGSGNYGYTF
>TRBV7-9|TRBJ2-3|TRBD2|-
TGTGCCAGCAGCGTGAGCGGGAGTTCGCAGTATTTT
CASSVSGSSQYF
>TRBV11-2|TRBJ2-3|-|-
TGTGCCAGCAGCAGCTTAGCTCTTGCAGATACGCAGTATTTT
CASSSLALADTQYF
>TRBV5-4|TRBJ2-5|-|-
TGTGCCGGCAGCCCCCCGCAGGGTTCAGAGACCCAGTACTTC
CAGSPPQGSETQYF
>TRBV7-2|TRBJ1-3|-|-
TGTGCCAGCAGCGTCCGCTCTGGAAACACCATATATTTT
CASSVRSGNTIYF